This TCR beta chain came from a study of PD-1 blockade in mismatch repair-deficient tumors. As for the study in general: Patients had approximately 11 mismatch repair-deficient cancer types and were previously treated and progressing.

CDR3 size: 13 residues. In germline, CDR1 is SEHNR, CDR2 FQNEAQ (reference sequence). The trim removed 5 bases at V and 4 bases at J, leaving 3 bases unmatched. Libraries were prepared by immunoSEQ multiplex PCR; TCRdb keeps only in-frame clonotypes and omits some of them. Here the sample spans 90,000 to 120,000 clones, approximately 83% being singletons. The source material was peripheral blood, sampled about 33 weeks after starting pembrolizumab. The chain recombines TRBV7-9 with TRBJ1-1; 8 positions agree with TRBD1. This clonotype was obtained from an adult with mismatch repair-deficient cancer. The CDR3 DNA follows: TGTGCCAGCAGCCAGGACAGGGCCACTGAAGCTTTCTTT. Translated: CASSQDRATEAFF.